A selection of T cell receptor beta chains follows, all from one sample in a study of long-term antiretroviral therapy in people with HIV. Clones were sequenced by immunoSEQ multiplex PCR, and TCRdb holds only the in-frame ones, with some missing. This table has 27,000 or so clones, approximately 78% appearing once. Here the sequenced sample was unsorted PBMCs, taken 2.9 years after starting antiretroviral therapy. Receptors were obtained from a middle-aged man with HIV. Each CDR3 is given with its conserved first and last residue. D genes are given only for firm matches. Clone sizes are given selectively: once, few, many, or a class where the clone is expanded.

abundance,j_gene,d_gene,v_gene,CDR3aa,CDR3nt
.,TRBJ1-5,.,TRBV7-9,CASSFETNQPQHF,TGTGCCAGCAGCTTTGAGACCAATCAGCCCCAGCATTTT
.,TRBJ1-1,TRBD1,TRBV2,CASSELGGQLEAFF,TGTGCCAGCAGTGAATTAGGGGGACAGCTTGAAGCTTTCTTT
once,TRBJ2-2,.,TRBV5-1,CASGYTGELFF,TGCGCCAGCGGATACACCGGGGAGCTGTTTTTT
.,TRBJ1-2,.,TRBV2,CASSEARGPTPPNYGYTF,TGTGCCAGCAGTGAAGCTCGCGGACCCACCCCCCCTAACTATGGCTACACCTTC
.,TRBJ1-5,.,TRBV25-1,CASSDGSGVNQPQHF,TGTGCCAGCAGTGATGGGTCAGGGGTCAATCAGCCCCAGCATTTT
.,TRBJ2-7,.,TRBV19,CASSMYGGSYEQYF,TGTGCCAGTAGTATGTACGGCGGCTCCTACGAGCAGTACTTC
.,TRBJ1-2,.,TRBV28,CASSLRPSLSYTF,TGTGCCAGCAGTTTACGCCCCTCCTTGAGCTACACCTTC
.,TRBJ2-2,.,TRBV25-1,CASSEPDEGYGELFF,TGTGCCAGCAGCGAACCGGACGAGGGGTACGGGGAGCTGTTTTTT
.,TRBJ1-6,.,TRBV23-1,CASSKRTQGNSPLHF,TGCGCCAGCAGCAAGCGCACACAGGGTAATTCACCCCTCCACTTT
.,TRBJ2-7,.,TRBV5-1,CASSLDRASYEQYF,TGCGCCAGCAGCTTGGACAGGGCGAGCTACGAGCAGTACTTC
.,TRBJ2-3,.,TRBV14,CASSQGVTEADTQYF,TGTGCCAGCAGCCAAGGTGTCACGGAGGCAGATACGCAGTATTTT
once,TRBJ1-2,TRBD1,TRBV9,CASSDDRALYGYTF,TGTGCCAGCAGCGATGACAGGGCTTTATATGGCTACACCTTC
.,TRBJ1-1,.,TRBV9,CASSEAMNTEAFF,TGTGCCAGCAGCGAGGCAATGAACACTGAAGCTTTCTTT
.,TRBJ1-3,.,TRBV4-1,CASSHPTASVLNTIYF,TGCGCCAGCAGCCACCCCACAGCCAGCGTACTAAACACCATATATTTT
few,TRBJ2-3,.,TRBV9,CASGGGQDTQYF,TGTGCCAGTGGGGGGGGCCAAGATACGCAGTATTTT
.,TRBJ1-1,.,TRBV5-5,CASSLGGNTEAFF,TGTGCCAGCAGCTTGGGGGGTAACACTGAAGCTTTCTTT
.,TRBJ2-2,.,TRBV11-3,CASSAKEKANTGELFF,TGTGCCAGCAGCGCCAAGGAGAAGGCTAACACCGGGGAGCTGTTTTTT
.,TRBJ2-1,.,TRBV11-2,CASSLDLLVIEQFF,TGTGCCAGCAGCTTAGATCTACTAGTGATTGAGCAGTTCTTC
.,TRBJ2-7,.,TRBV15,CATSSRGQSYEQYF,TGTGCCACCAGCAGTAGAGGACAGTCCTACGAGCAGTACTTC
.,TRBJ1-1,TRBD1,TRBV7-3,CASRSTGGLNTEAFF,TGTGCCAGCAGATCCACAGGGGGCCTGAACACTGAAGCTTTCTTT
.,TRBJ1-5,.,TRBV6-6,CASSLFRSNQPQHF,TGTGCCAGCAGTTTGTTCCGGAGCAATCAGCCCCAGCATTTT
.,TRBJ2-3,TRBD2,TRBV5-1,CASSSGGAGDTDTQYF,TGCGCCAGCAGCTCCGGGGGGGCTGGGGACACAGATACGCAGTATTTT
.,TRBJ2-7,.,TRBV7-9,CASSLGGGGLYEQYF,TGTGCCAGCAGCTTAGGAGGTGGAGGTCTCTACGAGCAGTACTTC
.,TRBJ1-2,.,TRBV19,CASRPALMDGYTF,TGTGCCAGCCGCCCGGCCTTAATGGATGGCTACACCTTC
.,TRBJ2-3,.,TRBV27,CASSLRLDPSTDTQYF,TGTGCCAGCAGTTTACGTCTAGACCCAAGCACAGATACGCAGTATTTT
.,TRBJ1-2,.,TRBV28,CASSLPLPFYGYTF,TGTGCCAGCAGTTTACCACTACCTTTCTATGGCTACACCTTC
.,TRBJ2-7,TRBD1,TRBV7-9,CASSVARDRLYEQYF,TGTGCCAGCAGCGTCGCGAGGGACAGACTATACGAGCAGTACTTC
once,TRBJ2-3,.,TRBV21-1,CASSKEPRGGTDTQYF,TGTGCCAGCAGCAAAGAACCCAGGGGAGGCACAGATACGCAGTATTTT
once,TRBJ1-5,.,TRBV11-3,CASSTSFAGLNQPQHF,TGTGCCAGCAGCACCTCCTTTGCGGGACTTAATCAGCCCCAGCATTTT
.,TRBJ2-5,.,TRBV5-4,CASSFRGQETQYF,TGTGCCAGCAGCTTTCGAGGCCAAGAGACCCAGTACTTC
.,TRBJ2-3,.,TRBV5-6,CASSSTAPGWDTQYF,TGTGCCAGCAGCTCTACCGCCCCGGGGTGGGATACGCAGTATTTT
.,TRBJ2-2,.,TRBV5-1,CASSHDTGELFF,TGCGCCAGCAGCCATGACACCGGGGAGCTGTTTTTT
.,TRBJ2-2,.,TRBV30,CAWSVSLNTGELFF,TGTGCCTGGAGTGTATCCCTGAACACCGGGGAGCTGTTTTTT
.,TRBJ1-1,.,TRBV5-1,CASSLPGHKNTEAFF,TGCGCCAGCAGCTTGCCGGGGCACAAGAACACTGAAGCTTTCTTT
.,TRBJ2-5,.,TRBV27,CASSSLSRGETQYF,TGTGCCAGCAGCTCCCTTTCCCGGGGAGAGACCCAGTACTTC
.,TRBJ1-6,.,TRBV6-5,CASCYRGNNSPLHF,TGTGCCAGCTGTTACCGGGGAAATAATTCACCCCTCCACTTT
.,TRBJ2-7,.,TRBV7-9,CASSFTYEQYF,TGTGCCAGCAGCTTTACATACGAGCAGTACTTC